In this sample, the clone carrying this T cell receptor (beta chain) turned up many times. The sample is drawn from a study of early T cells in non-severe SARS-CoV-2 infection. Individually, cDNA molecules had unique molecular identifiers attached to them. One entry per CDR3 protein, called by TCRdb with MiXCR from the 5' RACE reads. The sample records about 37,000 distinct CDR3 sequences, 6% to 9.5% being singletons. V dropped 1 base and J dropped 3 bases, with 13 bases sitting between them. The CDR3 length is 15 residues. The receptor was isolated from an adult who was a healthcare worker with PCR-confirmed SARS-CoV-2 infection or an uninfected control (not recorded which). This rearrangement joins TRBV12-3 or TRBV12-4 to TRBJ2-7; D is possibly TRBD1 (6 bases). The sample was whole blood, taken at baseline. The CDR3 DNA sequence: TGTGCCAGCAGTTTAGAGAGGGGGAGTTACTACGAGCAGTACTTC. Its protein product is CASSLERGSYYEQYF.